Shown below are 18 T cell receptor beta chains from a single sample sequenced in a study of regulatory T cells in long-lasting Graves disease. Libraries of TCR beta came from iRepertoire HTBI primers plus Arm-PCR of CDR3 regions. TCRdb called the multiplex PCR reads again in MiXCR, with one record for every CDR3 protein. The table includes some 250,000 distinct CDR3 sequences, around 19% detected once. As for time point: newly diagnosed GD, antithyroid drugs for less than 3 months. After RNA was extracted from PBMCs, the TCR library was made from it. Sequenced here: peripheral blood mononuclear cells (PBMCs), sampled at new diagnosis, from a patient treated with antithyroid drugs. These receptors originate from a female donor with Graves disease.

This clonotype was recorded at least ten times. The chain couples TRBV24-1 to TRBJ1-3, with D hard to call. The CDR3 is 13 residues long. CDR1 and CDR2 from the germline V gene are KGHDR and SFDVKD. V was cut by 7 bases and J by 0 bases, with 6 bases left in between. CDR3 amino acids: CATSKSSGNTIYF. In DNA, the CDR3 is TGTGCCACCAGCAAGAGCTCTGGAAACACCATATATTTT.

In its sample, this clonotype was seen many times. This chain joins TRBV24-1 and TRBJ2-7, with D possibly matching TRBD2 (5 bases). This CDR3 contains 17 residues. With 3 bases removed from V and 2 bases from J, the gap between germline ends came to 19 bases. Per the germline V gene, CDR1 is KGHDR and CDR2 is SFDVKD. CDR3 sequence: CATSDAEDSGRTYEQYF. The CDR3 DNA follows: TGTGCCACCAGTGATGCGGAGGATAGTGGGAGAACCTACGAGCAGTACTTC.

The sample holds a few counts of this clonotype. The chain is built from TRBV6-2 or TRBV6-3 and TRBJ2-6; 10 positions match TRBD1. This CDR3 region has 16 residues. With V trimmed by 6 bases and J by 0 bases, 2 bases remained unmatched. Germline loops: CDR1 MNHEY, CDR2 SVGEGT. The CDR3 nucleotides are TGTGCCAGCAGATGGACAGGGGGCTCTGGGGCCAACGTCCTGACTTTC. As protein: CASRWTGGSGANVLTF.

The table lists this clonotype with many counts. The V and J genes are TRBV20-1 and TRBJ2-1; 15 nucleotides align to TRBD2. Germline lookup yields CDR1 DFQATT and CDR2 SNEGSKA (reference sequence). The J segment lost 0 bases and the V segment lost 5 bases, leaving 5 bases of the junction unmatched. This CDR3 region has 17 residues. CDR3: CSAAGLAGGLSYNEQFF. The CDR3, as DNA: TGCAGTGCTGCGGGACTAGCGGGAGGCCTCTCCTACAATGAGCAGTTCTTC.

This clonotype was recorded at least ten times. The chain links TRBV6-5 to TRBJ1-2; D gene unclear. Germline V gene data show CDR1 as MNHEY and CDR2 as SVGAGI. The V end was cut by 0 bases, the J end by 5 bases, with 7 bases between. The CDR3 runs 13 residues. CDR3 DNA sequence: TGTGCCAGCAGTTACTCGAGGGAATATGGCTACACCTTC. Amino acid sequence: CASSYSREYGYTF.

This clonotype was recorded many times. The J gene is TRBJ2-3, the V gene TRBV12-3 or TRBV12-4, with no clear D. The CDR3 is 14 residues long. V lost 3 bases and J lost 6, with 13 bases in between. CDR3 nucleotides: TGTGCCAGCAGTTTTAGGCAGACGATTGATACGCAGTATTTT. It translates to CASSFRQTIDTQYF.

This clonotype was seen ten or more times. The CDR3 DNA follows: TGTGCCAGCAGCTTAGAGGTTTGGACGTCCGACGATACGCAGTATTTT. Its translation is CASSLEVWTSDDTQYF. The chain employs TRBV11-2 and TRBJ2-3, with D uncertain. The CDR3 totals 16 residues. CDR1 SGHAT and CDR2 FQNNGV come from the germline V gene. V lost 0 bases and J lost 6, with 16 bases in between. Full variable domain (missing parts from reference TRBV11-2 and TRBJ2-3): EAGVAQSPRYKIIEKRQSVAFWCNPISGHATLYWYQQILGQGPKLLIQFQNNGVVDDSQLPKDRFSAERLKGVDSTLKIQPAKLEDSAVYLCASSLEVWTSDDTQYFGPGTRLTVL.

In this sample, this clonotype turned up many times. In nucleotides, the CDR3 is TGCGCCAGCAGTCCAAGCGCGGGGTCCCAAGAGACCCAGTACTTC. It codes for CASSPSAGSQETQYF. The rearrangement joins TRBV10-1 to TRBJ2-5; TRBD2 is a possible D gene (6 bases). The V end lost 5 bases, the J end lost 1 base, and 14 bases lay between the germline ends. This CDR3 is 15 amino acids long. Germline V gene sequence: CDR1 WNHNN, CDR2 SYGVQD (reference sequence).

The table lists this clonotype with many counts. V is TRBV25-1 and J is TRBJ1-2, with D perhaps matching TRBD1 (5 bases). The V and J ends lost 5 bases and 4 bases respectively, with 26 bases between them. The length of the CDR3 is 18 residues. CDR1 is MGHDK, CDR2 SYGVNS, per germline. The CDR3 region has the DNA TGTGCCAGCAGTACCCTGGGGGGGGAGCTCTTTCGGGGCTATGGCTACACCTTC. It is translated as CASSTLGGELFRGYGYTF.

This clonotype was observed at least ten times. The J gene is TRBJ1-5, the V gene TRBV12-3 or TRBV12-4; D is unresolved. V lost 3 bases, J lost 5 bases, and 14 bases lay in between. The CDR3 runs 15 residues. CDR3 in DNA: TGTGCCAGCAGTTTTCGTGCGAGGAGAGATCAGCCCCAGCATTTT. Its protein is CASSFRARRDQPQHF.

As regards this clonotype: Since a much larger clone is just one base distant, this may be a read error. The chain links TRBV11-2 to TRBJ2-5; 10 bases map to TRBD2. CDR1 and CDR2 from the germline V gene are SGHAT and FQNNGV. The CDR3 is 14 amino acids. Trimming took 5 bases from V and 3 from J; bases not matched to a gene: 3. CDR3 in amino acids: CASSQLAGEETQYF. The CDR3, as DNA: TGTGCCAGCAGCCAGCTAGCGGGAGAAGAGACCCAGTACTTC. The variable domain in full, with the rest retrieved from reference TRBV11-2 and TRBJ2-5, is EAGVAQSPRYKIIEKRQSVAFWCNPISGHATLYWYQQILGQGPKLLIQFQNNGVVDDSQLPKDRFSAERLKGVDSTLKIQPAKLEDSAVYLCASSQLAGEETQYFGPGTRLLVL.

On this clonotype itself: This may stem from a read error, because a much larger clone lies one nucleotide away. Here the CDR3 omits its conserved ending phenylalanine or tryptophan, so a read error is the likely source. The chain uses TRBV30 and TRBJ2-3; tentatively, D is TRBD2 (6 bases). The germline V and J ends were trimmed by 5 bases and 4 bases, with 16 bases remaining between them. The CDR3 totals 14 residues. Per germline, CDR1 GTSNPN and CDR2 SVGIG (reference sequence). The CDR3 loop is CAWSGGPAADTQYS. CDR3 sequence (DNA): TGTGCCTGGTCCGGGGGACCCGCGGCAGATACGCAGTATTCT.

This clonotype showed up many times. The V call is TRBV11-2, the J call TRBJ2-7, with 9 bases matching TRBD1. There are 15 residues in the CDR3. Unmatched junction bases numbered 7, after V lost 5 bases and J lost 2 bases. Looked up from germline, CDR1 is SGHAT and CDR2 is FQNNGV. The CDR3 bases are TGTGCCAGCAGCAGCGACAGGGGGATGGCCTACGAGCAGTACTTC. Protein: CASSSDRGMAYEQYF. Full variable domain (missing parts from reference TRBV11-2 and TRBJ2-7): EAGVAQSPRYKIIEKRQSVAFWCNPISGHATLYWYQQILGQGPKLLIQFQNNGVVDDSQLPKDRFSAERLKGVDSTLKIQPAKLEDSAVYLCASSSDRGMAYEQYFGPGTRLTVT.

This clonotype has a count of ten or more. This sequence joins TRBV11-2 and TRBJ2-5, with 10 bases lining up with TRBD2. Germline CDR1 reads SGHAT; CDR2 reads FQNNGV. Trimming took 7 bases from V and 2 from J; bases not matched to a gene: 10. CDR3 length: 16 residues. Written as DNA, the CDR3 is TGTGCCAGCACCCTCAGGGGAGCGGGAGGGCAAGAGACCCAGTACTTC. Its translation is CASTLRGAGGQETQYF.

There are many counts of this clonotype. This chain joins TRBV20-1 and TRBJ2-1; 14 positions agree with TRBD2. Losses at the gene ends were 6 bases for V and 5 bases for J; bases not matched to a gene: 3. The CDR3 loop spans 14 amino acids. Germline loops: CDR1 DFQATT, CDR2 SNEGSKA (reference sequence). The CDR3 loop is CSAATSGGDNEQFF. The DNA of the CDR3 is TGCAGTGCCGCGACTAGCGGGGGGGACAATGAGCAGTTCTTC.

This clonotype was counted many times. The chain couples TRBV4-2 to TRBJ2-3, with a tentative D call TRBD2 (5 bases). The CDR3 is 15 amino acids. CDR1 LGHNA and CDR2 YNFKEQ come from the germline V gene. Trimming left V 5 bases short and J 2 bases short, with 14 bases between. The CDR3 sequence: CASSRPGSHTDTQYF. In DNA, the CDR3 is TGTGCCAGCAGCAGACCGGGATCTCACACAGATACGCAGTATTTT.

Ten or more counts support this clonotype. The chain combines TRBV28 with TRBJ1-5; no clear D. CDR1 and CDR2 from the germline V gene are MDHEN and SYDVKM. Trimming stripped 6 bases from V and 11 bases from J, with 11 bases between. The CDR3 is made up of 11 amino acids. CDR3 protein: CASSHILAQHF. The CDR3, as DNA: TGTGCCAGCAGCCACATCTTGGCCCAGCATTTT.

The chain joins TRBV12-3 or TRBV12-4 to TRBJ2-5; D tentatively reads TRBD1 or TRBD2 (5 bases each). CDR3 length: 13 amino acids. V was cut by 6 bases and J by 3 bases, with 11 bases left in between. CDR3 protein: CASSLGREETQYF. The CDR3, as DNA: TGTGCCAGCAGCCTGGGGCGGGAAGAGACCCAGTACTTC.